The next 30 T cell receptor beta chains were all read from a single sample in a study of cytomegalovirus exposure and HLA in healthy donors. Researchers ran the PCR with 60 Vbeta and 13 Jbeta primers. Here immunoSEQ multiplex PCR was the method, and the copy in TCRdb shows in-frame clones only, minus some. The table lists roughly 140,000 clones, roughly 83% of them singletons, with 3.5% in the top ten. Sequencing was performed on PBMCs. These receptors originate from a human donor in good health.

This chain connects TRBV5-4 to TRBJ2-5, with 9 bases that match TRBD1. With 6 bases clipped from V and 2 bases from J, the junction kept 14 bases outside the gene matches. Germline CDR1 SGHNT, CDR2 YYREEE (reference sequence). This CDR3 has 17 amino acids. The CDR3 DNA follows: TGTGCCAGCATTAAACGACTGGGGGGACAGGGACAAGAGACCCAGTACTTC. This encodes CASIKRLGGQGQETQYF.

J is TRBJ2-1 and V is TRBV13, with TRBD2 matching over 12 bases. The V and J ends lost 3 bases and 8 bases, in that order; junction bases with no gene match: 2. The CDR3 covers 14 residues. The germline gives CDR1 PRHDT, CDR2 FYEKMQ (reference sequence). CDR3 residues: CASSFLAGGDEQFF. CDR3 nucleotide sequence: TGTGCCAGCAGCTTCCTAGCGGGGGGGGATGAGCAGTTCTTC.

This chain's CDR3 is CASSFPGNLQFF. The DNA for the CDR3 is TGTGCCAGCAGTTTTCCCGGGAACCTGCAGTTCTTC. The chain employs TRBV27 and TRBJ2-1; D possibly corresponds to TRBD2 (5 bases). The CDR3 extends over 12 amino acids. V lost 3 bases to trimming and J lost 12 bases, with 12 bases between them. CDR1 and CDR2 from the germline V gene are MNHEY and SMNVEV (reference sequence).

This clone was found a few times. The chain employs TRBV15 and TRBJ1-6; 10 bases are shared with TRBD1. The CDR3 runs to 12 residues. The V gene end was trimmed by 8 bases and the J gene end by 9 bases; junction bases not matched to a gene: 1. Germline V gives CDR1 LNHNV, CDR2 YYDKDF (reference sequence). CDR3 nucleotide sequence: TGTGCCACCCGGACAGGGGGTTCACCCCTCCACTTT. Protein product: CATRTGGSPLHF.

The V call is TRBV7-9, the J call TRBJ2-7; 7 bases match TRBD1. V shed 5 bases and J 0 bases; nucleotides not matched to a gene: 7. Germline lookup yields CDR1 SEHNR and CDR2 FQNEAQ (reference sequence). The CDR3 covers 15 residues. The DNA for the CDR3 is TGTGCCAGCAGCGCCTCCGGGACAGCCTCCTACGAGCAGTACTTC. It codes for CASSASGTASYEQYF.

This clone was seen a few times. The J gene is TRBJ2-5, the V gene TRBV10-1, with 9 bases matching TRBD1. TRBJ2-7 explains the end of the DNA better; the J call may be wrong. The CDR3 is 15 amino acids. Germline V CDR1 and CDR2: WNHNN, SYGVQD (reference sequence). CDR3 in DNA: TGCGCCAGCAGTGAGTCGGGGACAGGGTTGGGCGAGCAGTACTTC. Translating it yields CASSESGTGLGEQYF.

The CDR3 sequence: CASRQTSGIYNEQFF. Here the CDR3 DNA reads TGTGCCAGCAGGCAGACTAGCGGGATCTACAATGAGCAGTTCTTC. The V gene is TRBV6-5, the J gene TRBJ2-1, with TRBD2 identical over 11 bases. The CDR3 is 15 amino acids. Germline CDR1 MNHEY, CDR2 SVGAGI. V dropped 6 bases and J dropped 3; count of bases not matched to a gene: 4.

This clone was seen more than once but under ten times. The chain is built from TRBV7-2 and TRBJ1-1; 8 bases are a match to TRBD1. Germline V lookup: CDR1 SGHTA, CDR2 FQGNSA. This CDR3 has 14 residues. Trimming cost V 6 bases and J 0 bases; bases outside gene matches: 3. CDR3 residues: CASSTQGVNTEAFF. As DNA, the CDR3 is TGTGCCAGCAGTACACAGGGGGTGAACACTGAAGCTTTCTTT.

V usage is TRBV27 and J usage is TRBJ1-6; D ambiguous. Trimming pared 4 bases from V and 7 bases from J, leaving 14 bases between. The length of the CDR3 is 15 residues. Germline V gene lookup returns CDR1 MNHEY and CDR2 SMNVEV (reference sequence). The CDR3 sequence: CASSSPESINSPLHF. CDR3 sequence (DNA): TGTGCCAGCAGTTCACCAGAAAGTATAAATTCACCCCTCCACTTT.

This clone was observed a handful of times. The CDR3 protein is CATSRDRTGNQPQHF. DNA for the CDR3: TGTGCCACCAGCAGAGATCGGACAGGCAATCAGCCCCAGCATTTT. The chain joins TRBV15 to TRBJ1-5; possibly TRBD1 for D (6 bases). From germline, CDR1 is LNHNV and CDR2 YYDKDF (reference sequence). V dropped 0 bases and J dropped 2 bases, with 8 bases sitting between them. The CDR3 loop spans 15 amino acids. The full variable domain, completed using reference TRBV15 and TRBJ1-5, is DAMVIQNPRYQVTQFGKPVTLSCSQTLNHNVMYWYQQKSSQAPKLLFHYYDKDFNNEADTPDNFQSRRPNTSFCFLDIRSPGLGDTAMYLCATSRDRTGNQPQHFGDGTRLSIL.

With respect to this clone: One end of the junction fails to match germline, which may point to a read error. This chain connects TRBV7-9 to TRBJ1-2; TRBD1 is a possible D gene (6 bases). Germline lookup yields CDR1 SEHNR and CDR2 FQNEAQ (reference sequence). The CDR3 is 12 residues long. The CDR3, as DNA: TGTTCCAGCAGCTTAGGGACACTTGGCTACACCTTC. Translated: CSSSLGTLGYTF. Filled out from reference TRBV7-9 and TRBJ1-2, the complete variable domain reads DTGVSQNPRHKITKRGQNVTFRCDPISEHNRLYWYRQTLGQGPEFLTYFQNEAQLEKSRLLSDRFSAERPKGSFSTLEIQRTEQGDSAMYLCSSSLGTLGYTFGSGTRLTVV.

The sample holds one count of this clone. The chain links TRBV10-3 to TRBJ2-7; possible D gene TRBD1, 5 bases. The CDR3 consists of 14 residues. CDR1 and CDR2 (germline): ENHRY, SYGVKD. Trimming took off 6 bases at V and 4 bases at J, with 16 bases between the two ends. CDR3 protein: CAIRAPGIKYEQYF. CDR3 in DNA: TGTGCCATCAGAGCCCCAGGGATCAAGTACGAGCAGTACTTC.

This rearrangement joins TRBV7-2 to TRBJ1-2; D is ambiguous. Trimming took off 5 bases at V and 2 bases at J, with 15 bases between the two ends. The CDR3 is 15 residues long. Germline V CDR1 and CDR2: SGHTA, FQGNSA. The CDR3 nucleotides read TGTGCCAGCAGCGCCGGGTCTCAACTAAACTATGGCTACACCTTC. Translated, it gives CASSAGSQLNYGYTF.

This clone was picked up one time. The CDR3 is CASKRDASSYEQYF. The CDR3 DNA reads as TGTGCCAGCAAGCGGGACGCGAGCTCCTACGAGCAGTACTTC. The chain joins TRBV19 to TRBJ2-7; 7 bases line up with TRBD2. The trim removed 9 bases at V and 0 bases at J, leaving 8 bases unmatched. CDR3 size: 14 residues. The V gene's germline CDR1 is LNHDA and CDR2 SQIVND (reference sequence).

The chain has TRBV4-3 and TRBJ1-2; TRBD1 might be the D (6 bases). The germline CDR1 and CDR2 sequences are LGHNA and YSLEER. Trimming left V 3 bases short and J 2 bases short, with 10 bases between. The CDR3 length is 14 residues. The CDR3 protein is CASSQGTGNYGYTF. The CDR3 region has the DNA TGCGCCAGCAGCCAGGGTACAGGGAACTATGGCTACACCTTC.

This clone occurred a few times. DNA for the CDR3: TGTGCCTGGAGGAGAAAAGAGACCCAGTACTTC. Its protein product is CAWRRKETQYF. This chain joins TRBV30 and TRBJ2-5; D remains ambiguous. This CDR3 has 11 amino acids. Trimming cost V 3 bases and J 3 bases, with 5 bases left between them. The V gene's germline CDR1 is GTSNPN and CDR2 SVGIG (reference sequence).

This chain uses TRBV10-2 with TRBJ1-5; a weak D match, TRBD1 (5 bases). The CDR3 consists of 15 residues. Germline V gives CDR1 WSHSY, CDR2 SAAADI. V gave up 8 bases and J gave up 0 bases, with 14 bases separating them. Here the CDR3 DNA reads TGCGCCAGCGCAACCCGGGGGTTTAGCAATCAGCCCCAGCATTTT. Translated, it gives CASATRGFSNQPQHF.

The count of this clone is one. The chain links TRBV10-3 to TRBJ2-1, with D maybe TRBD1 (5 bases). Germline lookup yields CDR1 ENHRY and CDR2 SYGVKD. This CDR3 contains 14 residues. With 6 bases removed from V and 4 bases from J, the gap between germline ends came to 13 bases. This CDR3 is CAIRYTDSYNEQFF. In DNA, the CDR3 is TGTGCCATCAGGTACACCGACAGTTACAATGAGCAGTTCTTC.

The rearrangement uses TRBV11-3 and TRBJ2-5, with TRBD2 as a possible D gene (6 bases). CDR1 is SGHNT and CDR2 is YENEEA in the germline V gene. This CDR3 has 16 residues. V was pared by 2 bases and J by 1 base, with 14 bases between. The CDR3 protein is CASSLPQGLAQETQYF. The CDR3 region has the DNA TGTGCCAGCAGCTTACCTCAGGGACTTGCCCAAGAGACCCAGTACTTC. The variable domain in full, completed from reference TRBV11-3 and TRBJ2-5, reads EAGVVQSPRYKIIEKKQPVAFWCNPISGHNTLYWYLQNLGQGPELLIRYENEEAVDDSQLPKDRFSAERLKGVDSTLKIQPAELGDSAVYLCASSLPQGLAQETQYFGPGTRLLVL.

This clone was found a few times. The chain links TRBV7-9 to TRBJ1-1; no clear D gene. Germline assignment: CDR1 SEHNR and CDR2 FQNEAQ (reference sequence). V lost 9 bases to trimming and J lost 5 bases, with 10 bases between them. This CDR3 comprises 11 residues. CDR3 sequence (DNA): TGTGCCAGGGTTAGATGGACTGAAGCTTTCTTT. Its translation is CARVRWTEAFF.

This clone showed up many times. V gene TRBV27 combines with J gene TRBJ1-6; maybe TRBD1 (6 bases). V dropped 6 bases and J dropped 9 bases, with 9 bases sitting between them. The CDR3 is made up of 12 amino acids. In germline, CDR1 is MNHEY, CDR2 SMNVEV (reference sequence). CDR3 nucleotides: TGTGCCAGCAGGAACAGGGTTTCACCCCTCCACTTT. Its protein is CASRNRVSPLHF.

The CDR3 reads CASSSPRASGGHTDTQYF. For the CDR3, the DNA is TGTGCCAGCAGCTCCCCCCGGGCTAGCGGGGGGCACACAGATACGCAGTATTTT. J is TRBJ2-3 and V is TRBV5-6; 11 bases line up with TRBD2. In germline, CDR1 is SGHDT, CDR2 YYEEEE. This CDR3 has 18 amino acids. The trim removed 3 bases at V and 2 bases at J, leaving 11 bases unmatched. The full variable domain, its missing parts supplied by reference TRBV5-6 and TRBJ2-3, is DAGVTQSPTHLIKTRGQQVTLRCSPKSGHDTVSWYQQALGQGPQFIFQYYEEEERQRGNFPDRFSGHQFPNYSSELNVNALLLGDSALYLCASSSPRASGGHTDTQYFGPGTRLTVL.

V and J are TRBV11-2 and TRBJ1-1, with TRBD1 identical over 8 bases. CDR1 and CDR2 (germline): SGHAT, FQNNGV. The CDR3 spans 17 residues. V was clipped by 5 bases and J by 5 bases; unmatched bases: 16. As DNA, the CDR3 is TGTGCCAGCAGCAAGGACAGGGTGGTGTTCGGAGGGACTGAAGCTTTCTTT. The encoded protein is CASSKDRVVFGGTEAFF.

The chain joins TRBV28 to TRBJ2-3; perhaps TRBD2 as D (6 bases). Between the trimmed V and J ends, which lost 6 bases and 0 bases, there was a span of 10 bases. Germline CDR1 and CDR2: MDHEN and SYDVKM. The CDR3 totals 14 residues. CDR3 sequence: CASRGLGSTDTQYF. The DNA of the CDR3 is TGTGCCAGCAGGGGACTCGGGAGCACAGATACGCAGTATTTT.

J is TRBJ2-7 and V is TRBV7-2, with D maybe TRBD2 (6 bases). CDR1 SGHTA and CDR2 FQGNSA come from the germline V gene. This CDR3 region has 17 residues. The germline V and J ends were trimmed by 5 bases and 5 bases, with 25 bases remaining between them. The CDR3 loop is CASSPMNRRELIHEQYF. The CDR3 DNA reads TGTGCCAGCAGCCCGATGAACCGGAGGGAGCTTATCCACGAGCAGTACTTC.

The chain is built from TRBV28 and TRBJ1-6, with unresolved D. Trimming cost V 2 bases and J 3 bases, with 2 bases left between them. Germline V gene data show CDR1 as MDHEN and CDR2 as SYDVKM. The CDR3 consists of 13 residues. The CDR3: CASSLHYNSPLHF. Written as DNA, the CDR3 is TGTGCCAGCAGTTTACACTATAATTCACCCCTCCACTTT.

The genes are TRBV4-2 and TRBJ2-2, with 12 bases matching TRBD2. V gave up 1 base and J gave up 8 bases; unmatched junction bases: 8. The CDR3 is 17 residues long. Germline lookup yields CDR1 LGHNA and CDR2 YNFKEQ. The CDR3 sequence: CASSQGSSGRAEGELFF. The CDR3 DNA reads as TGTGCCAGCAGCCAAGGATCTAGCGGGAGGGCCGAGGGGGAGCTGTTTTTT.

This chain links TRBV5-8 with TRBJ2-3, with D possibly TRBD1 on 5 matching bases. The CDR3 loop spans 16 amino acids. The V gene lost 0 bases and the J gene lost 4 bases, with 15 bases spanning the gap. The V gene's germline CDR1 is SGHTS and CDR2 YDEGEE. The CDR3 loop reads CASSLGRTKFSDTQYF. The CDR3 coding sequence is TGTGCCAGCAGCTTGGGTCGGACAAAATTCTCAGATACGCAGTATTTT.

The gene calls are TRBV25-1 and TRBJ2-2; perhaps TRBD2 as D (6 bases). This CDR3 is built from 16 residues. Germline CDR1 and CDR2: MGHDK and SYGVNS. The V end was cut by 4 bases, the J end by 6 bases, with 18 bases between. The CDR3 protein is CASSGGLGGQSGELFF. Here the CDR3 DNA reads TGTGCCAGCAGTGGGGGACTGGGGGGTCAGTCCGGGGAGCTGTTTTTT.

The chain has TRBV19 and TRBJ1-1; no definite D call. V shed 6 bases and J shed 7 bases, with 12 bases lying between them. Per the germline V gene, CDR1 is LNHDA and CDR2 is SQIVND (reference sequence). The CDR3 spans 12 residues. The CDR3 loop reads CASSSQTIEAFF. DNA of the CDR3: TGTGCCAGTAGCTCCCAGACTATTGAAGCTTTCTTT.